These 15 T cell receptor beta chains came from one sample sequenced in a study of STAT5B mutations in CD4+ large granular lymphocyte leukemia. Assay used: immunoSEQ multiplex PCR; TCRdb lists only in-frame clones, some missing. The sample shows some 30,000 clones, around 70% of them seen only once. Sequenced material: CD4+ T cells from blood buffy coats. The source of these receptors is a human donor in good health.

This clone was counted only a few times. This chain connects TRBV19 to TRBJ1-5, with D possibly matching TRBD1 (5 bases). Trimming removed 10 bases from V and 9 bases from J, with 13 bases in between. The length of the CDR3 is 11 residues. Germline V gene lookup returns CDR1 LNHDA and CDR2 SQIVND (reference sequence). CDR3 in DNA: TGTGCCACCGGGGGGGGTCGGCCCCAGCATTTT. Its translation: CATGGGRPQHF.

This clone appeared once. This rearrangement joins TRBV7-2 to TRBJ1-1; D unclear. The ends were cut back, 5 bases at V and 1 base at J, with 11 bases in the middle. There are 14 residues in the CDR3. Germline CDR1 and CDR2: SGHTA and FQGNSA. The CDR3 nucleotides read TGTGCCAGCAGCCCTTGGACGAGGAACACTGAAGCTTTCTTT. This sequence encodes CASSPWTRNTEAFF.

The chain carries TRBV5-4 and TRBJ2-4, with 8 bases matching TRBD1. CDR3 length: 15 residues. Germline CDR1 and CDR2: SGHNT and YYREEE (reference sequence). Trimming at V came to 1 base and at J to 7 bases, leaving 7 bases not matched to a gene. CDR3 sequence: CASSLSRDRTNIQYF. The CDR3 nucleotides are TGTGCCAGCAGCTTGTCCCGGGACAGGACCAACATTCAGTACTTC.

In its sample, this clone was seen a few times. The chain carries TRBV19 and TRBJ2-5, with D tentatively TRBD2 (6 bases). The germline V and J ends were trimmed by 3 bases and 7 bases, with 15 bases remaining between them. The CDR3 is 14 residues long. Per germline, CDR1 LNHDA and CDR2 SQIVND (reference sequence). The CDR3 DNA reads as TGTGCCAGTAGTATTGATAGCGGAGCAGGGACCCAGTACTTC. This sequence encodes CASSIDSGAGTQYF.

The rearrangement uses TRBV7-2 and TRBJ1-4; 9 bases match TRBD1. The germline V gene encodes CDR1 SGHTA and CDR2 FQGNSA. Losses at the gene ends were 5 bases for V and 6 bases for J; bases not matched to a gene: 4. The CDR3 runs to 14 residues. As DNA, the CDR3 is TGTGCCAGCAGCCGGGGACAGGGATATGAAAAACTGTTTTTT. Protein product: CASSRGQGYEKLFF. Complete variable domain (other parts from reference TRBV7-2 and TRBJ1-4): GAGVSQSPSNKVTEKGKDVELRCDPISGHTALYWYRQSLGQGLEFLIYFQGNSAPDKSGLPSDRFSAERTGGSVSTLTIQRTQQEDSAVYLCASSRGQGYEKLFFGSGTQLSVL.

The rearrangement links TRBV5-6 to TRBJ2-5; D is unresolved. The germline gives CDR1 SGHDT, CDR2 YYEEEE. The CDR3 contains 13 residues. The V end lost 0 bases, the J end lost 5 bases, and 8 bases lay between the germline ends. DNA for the CDR3: TGTGCCAGCAGCTTGGTGAGCGTGGAGACCCAGTACTTC. It encodes CASSLVSVETQYF.

This chain links TRBV7-8 with TRBJ1-5; D possibly corresponds to TRBD1 (6 bases). Germline assignment: CDR1 SGHVS and CDR2 FQNEAQ. Trimming took 2 bases from V and 9 from J, leaving 17 bases between them. There are 15 residues in the CDR3. DNA of the CDR3: TGTGCCAGCAGCTTAAGGTCCCTAGGGGGGAGGCCCCAGCATTTT. Translated, it gives CASSLRSLGGRPQHF.

This clone has only one observation. V and J are TRBV6-5 and TRBJ1-1, with a tentative D call TRBD1 (5 bases). The V end was cut by 0 bases, the J end by 1 base, with 12 bases between. The germline V gene encodes CDR1 MNHEY and CDR2 SVGAGI. The CDR3 runs to 16 residues. The CDR3 is CASSYSRGAPNTEAFF. As DNA, the CDR3 is TGTGCCAGCAGTTACTCGAGAGGGGCCCCGAACACTGAAGCTTTCTTT.

The CDR3 loop is CASSQGAGQANYGYTF. The CDR3 coding sequence is TGCGCCAGCAGCCAAGGGGCGGGACAGGCCAACTATGGCTACACCTTC. The chain has TRBV4-1 and TRBJ1-2; TRBD1 aligns across 8 bases. CDR1 MGHRA and CDR2 YSYEKL come from the germline V gene. Trimming at V came to 1 base and at J to 2 bases, leaving 6 bases not matched to a gene. This CDR3 spans 16 amino acids.

The rearrangement joins TRBV18 to TRBJ2-7; 8 nucleotides align to TRBD1. The V and J ends lost 6 bases and 2 bases, in that order; junction bases with no gene match: 3. CDR1 KGHSH and CDR2 LQKENI come from the germline V gene. The CDR3 contains 13 residues. CDR3 region: CASSQGAAYEQYF. CDR3 sequence (DNA): TGTGCCAGCTCGCAGGGGGCCGCCTACGAGCAGTACTTC.

This clone was observed a few times. The rearrangement uses TRBV4-1 and TRBJ2-2; TRBD1 matches at 7 bases. V trimming: 3 bases; J trimming: 0 bases; junction bases outside the gene matches: 7. The CDR3 has 17 residues. The germline V gene encodes CDR1 MGHRA and CDR2 YSYEKL. This CDR3 reads CASSQGQTRANTGELFF. The DNA for the CDR3 is TGCGCCAGCAGCCAGGGACAGACCCGAGCGAACACCGGGGAGCTGTTTTTT.

This clone occurred once. The V and J genes are TRBV27 and TRBJ2-5; 10 bases line up with TRBD2. This CDR3 region has 15 residues. After removal of 3 bases from V and 5 bases from J, the junction contained 6 bases not matched to a gene. CDR1 and CDR2 (germline): MNHEY, SMNVEV (reference sequence). Here the CDR3 DNA reads TGTGCCAGCAGTTTTCAGCGGGGGGGCCGGGAGACCCAGTACTTC. Translating it yields CASSFQRGGRETQYF.

The chain has TRBV28 and TRBJ1-5; D is undetermined. CDR3 size: 17 residues. With 5 bases removed from V and 3 bases from J, the gap between germline ends came to 20 bases. Germline V gene sequence: CDR1 MDHEN, CDR2 SYDVKM. CDR3 sequence (DNA): TGTGCCAGCAGTCCCCCCCCGCGAATAAGATCCAATCAGCCCCAGCATTTT. Its protein is CASSPPPRIRSNQPQHF.

The chain couples TRBV6-6 to TRBJ1-1, with TRBD1 matching 8 bases. This CDR3 is 14 amino acids long. Germline V CDR1 and CDR2: MNHNY, SVGAGI (reference sequence). Trimming at V came to 0 bases and at J to 9 bases, leaving 6 bases not matched to a gene. This CDR3 is CASSYSSQGAQAFF. The CDR3 coding sequence is TGTGCCAGCAGTTACTCGTCGCAGGGGGCGCAAGCTTTCTTT.

The chain joins TRBV19 to TRBJ2-7; the D call may be TRBD1 or TRBD2 (5 bases each). The germline V and J ends were trimmed by 3 bases and 6 bases, with 12 bases remaining between them. This CDR3 spans 13 amino acids. The germline V gene has CDR1 LNHDA and CDR2 SQIVND (reference sequence). CDR3 bases: TGTGCCAGTAGTATGTCCAGGGAGTCCGAGCAGTACGTC. This encodes CASSMSRESEQYV.